This is a list of T cell receptor beta chains from one sample in a study of spatial heterogeneity in lung cancer. Via MiXCR, TCRdb re-called the 5' RACE reads, giving one row per CDR3 protein. The repertoire holds around 75,000 distinct CDR3 sequences, with about an eighth as singletons. This specimen was PBMCs, taken at surgery. The receptors shown here come from a male donor with early-stage non-small cell lung cancer. CDR3s include the opening cysteine and the closing phenylalanine or tryptophan. Fields, in order: V gene, J gene, clone size, D gene, CDR3 protein, CDR3 DNA. A D gene is named only where the DNA matches it firmly. The size of a clone is reported for some rows only, either as once, few or many, or as a class for expanded clones.

V: TRBV7-8
J: TRBJ2-2
size: NA
D: TRBD2
CDR3: CASSYGLAGEGGSGELFF
DNA: TGTGCCAGCAGCTATGGACTAGCGGGAGAAGGTGGCTCCGGGGAGCTGTTTTTT

V: TRBV28
J: TRBJ2-7
size: few
D: TRBD2
CDR3: CASSLLAGSYEQYF
DNA: TGTGCCAGCAGTTTACTAGCGGGGTCCTACGAGCAGTACTTC

V: TRBV6-5
J: TRBJ2-7
size: few
D: TRBD2
CDR3: CASSRAGGYEQYF
DNA: TGTGCCAGCAGTAGGGCGGGGGGCTACGAGCAGTACTTC

V: TRBV6-5
J: TRBJ2-7
size: many
D: NA
CDR3: CASSSLYEQYF
DNA: TGTGCCAGCAGCTCGCTATACGAGCAGTACTTC

V: TRBV20-1
J: TRBJ2-5
size: few
D: NA
CDR3: CSAVRGQGKETQYF
DNA: TGCAGTGCTGTTAGAGGGCAGGGAAAGGAGACCCAGTACTTC

V: TRBV5-1
J: TRBJ2-5
size: NA
D: NA
CDR3: CASNPGTRYQETQYF
DNA: TGCGCCAGCAACCCGGGGACACGGTACCAAGAGACCCAGTACTTC

V: TRBV6-6
J: TRBJ2-3
size: NA
D: TRBD2
CDR3: CATILSGRAGNTQYF
DNA: TGTGCCACCATCCTTAGCGGGAGGGCCGGGAATACGCAGTATTTT

V: TRBV29-1
J: TRBJ2-7
size: NA
D: NA
CDR3: CSVSDFGYEQYF
DNA: TGCAGCGTTAGTGACTTCGGCTACGAGCAGTACTTC

V: TRBV7-9
J: TRBJ2-1
size: few
D: TRBD2
CDR3: CASSPGTSGMGEQFF
DNA: TGTGCCAGCAGCCCCGGGACTAGCGGGATGGGTGAGCAGTTCTTC

V: TRBV7-2
J: TRBJ1-1
size: few
D: TRBD1
CDR3: CASSLRGGTGALNTEAFF
DNA: TGTGCCAGCAGCTTGAGAGGGGGGACAGGGGCTCTGAACACTGAAGCTTTCTTT

V: TRBV6-4
J: TRBJ1-1
size: few
D: NA
CDR3: CASRRGYEAFF
DNA: TGTGCCAGCCGGAGGGGGTACGAGGCTTTCTTT

V: TRBV4-1
J: TRBJ1-6
size: NA
D: NA
CDR3: CASSPSDDGSYNSPLHF
DNA: TGCGCCAGCAGTCCCTCGGACGACGGCTCCTATAATTCACCCCTCCACTTT

V: TRBV5-1
J: TRBJ2-1
size: few
D: NA
CDR3: CASSEASGSLNNEQFF
DNA: TGCGCCAGCAGCGAGGCTTCCGGGAGTTTGAACAATGAGCAGTTCTTC

V: TRBV20-1
J: TRBJ2-4
size: few
D: NA
CDR3: CSASGTSNIQYF
DNA: TGCAGTGCTTCCGGGACTTCAAACATTCAGTACTTC

V: TRBV5-6
J: TRBJ1-2
size: NA
D: NA
CDR3: CASSLGPGSDYGYTF
DNA: TGTGCCAGCAGCTTGGGGCCAGGATCGGACTATGGCTACACCTTC

V: TRBV7-8
J: TRBJ2-7
size: few
D: TRBD1
CDR3: CASSSTGGSFYEQYF
DNA: TGTGCCAGCAGCTCGACAGGGGGCAGTTTCTACGAGCAGTACTTC

V: TRBV20-1
J: TRBJ2-5
size: few
D: TRBD1
CDR3: CSAPRDRGETQYF
DNA: TGCAGTGCGCCTAGGGACAGGGGAGAGACCCAGTACTTC

V: TRBV5-1
J: TRBJ2-1
size: NA
D: NA
CDR3: CASTMTLGIMGNEQFF
DNA: TGCGCCAGCACAATGACACTGGGCATAATGGGCAATGAGCAGTTCTTC

V: TRBV5-1
J: TRBJ2-7
size: many
D: TRBD2
CDR3: CASSPSGRADEQYF
DNA: TGCGCCAGCAGCCCTAGCGGGAGAGCCGACGAGCAGTACTTC

V: TRBV6-2/TRBV6-3
J: TRBJ1-5
size: many
D: TRBD1
CDR3: CASSRGEGAYEPQHF
DNA: TGTGCCAGTTCCCGGGGCGAGGGGGCTTATGAGCCCCAGCATTTT

V: TRBV18
J: TRBJ2-2
size: NA
D: NA
CDR3: CASSPALGANTGELFF
DNA: TGTGCCAGCTCACCGGCCCTAGGCGCGAACACCGGGGAGCTGTTTTTT

V: TRBV12-3/TRBV12-4
J: TRBJ1-1
size: few
D: NA
CDR3: CASMKGPPGGDTEAFF
DNA: TGTGCCAGCATGAAAGGACCGCCGGGCGGGGACACTGAAGCTTTCTTT

V: TRBV20-1
J: TRBJ2-3
size: NA
D: TRBD1
CDR3: CSARGLTGIDTQYF
DNA: TGCAGTGCCAGGGGCTTGACAGGGATAGATACGCAGTATTTT

V: TRBV9
J: TRBJ2-5
size: medium-sized
D: NA
CDR3: CASSVLGVIGETQYF
DNA: TGTGCCAGCAGCGTACTGGGGGTAATAGGAGAGACCCAGTACTTC

V: TRBV30
J: TRBJ1-1
size: NA
D: NA
CDR3: CACWTAYNTEAFF
DNA: TGTGCCTGCTGGACCGCCTACAACACTGAAGCTTTCTTT

V: TRBV5-1
J: TRBJ2-3
size: few
D: TRBD1
CDR3: CASSPPGQGFSDTQYF
DNA: TGCGCCAGCAGCCCCCCGGGACAGGGTTTTTCGGATACGCAGTATTTT

V: TRBV3-1
J: TRBJ1-6
size: many
D: NA
CDR3: CASSQGQGINSPLHF
DNA: TGTGCCAGCAGCCAAGGCCAGGGGATTAATTCACCCCTCCACTTT

V: TRBV19
J: TRBJ1-5
size: NA
D: TRBD1
CDR3: CAGGTGKDGNQPQHF
DNA: TGTGCCGGAGGGACAGGGAAAGATGGCAATCAGCCCCAGCATTTT

V: TRBV20-1
J: TRBJ2-1
size: NA
D: TRBD2
CDR3: CSAFPSGVNNEQFF
DNA: TGCAGTGCTTTTCCCAGCGGGGTTAACAATGAGCAGTTCTTC

V: TRBV7-9
J: TRBJ2-1
size: NA
D: NA
CDR3: CASSLEGIEQFF
DNA: TGTGCCAGCAGCTTAGAGGGCATTGAGCAGTTCTTC

V: TRBV7-2
J: TRBJ2-7
size: NA
D: NA
CDR3: CASLQWHEQYF
DNA: TGTGCCAGCCTCCAGTGGCACGAGCAGTACTTC

V: TRBV7-9
J: TRBJ1-1
size: many
D: NA
CDR3: CASSPRSRGRTEAFF
DNA: TGTGCCAGCAGCCCCCGGTCCCGGGGAAGAACTGAAGCTTTCTTT

V: TRBV6-5
J: TRBJ1-6
size: NA
D: NA
CDR3: CASSPGRGSSYNSPLHF
DNA: TGTGCCAGCAGCCCCGGACGAGGCAGCTCCTATAATTCACCCCTCCACTTT

V: TRBV5-1
J: TRBJ1-1
size: few
D: NA
CDR3: CASSSNPTGNTEAFF
DNA: TGCGCCAGCAGCTCGAACCCAACAGGGAACACTGAAGCTTTCTTT

V: TRBV28
J: TRBJ2-3
size: many
D: TRBD1
CDR3: CASSSRWTGDFSDTQYF
DNA: TGTGCCAGCAGTTCTAGGTGGACAGGGGATTTTTCAGATACGCAGTATTTT

V: TRBV6-5
J: TRBJ2-7
size: NA
D: NA
CDR3: CASRDLEEQYF
DNA: TGTGCCAGCAGGGATTTAGAGGAGCAGTACTTC

V: TRBV7-1
J: TRBJ2-7
size: NA
D: NA
CDR3: CASSSRDSYEQYF
DNA: TGTGCCAGCAGCTCCCGGGACTCCTACGAGCAGTACTTC

V: TRBV10-2
J: TRBJ2-7
size: few
D: TRBD2
CDR3: CASTNLASGGNEQYF
DNA: TGCGCCAGCACCAACTTGGCTAGCGGGGGTAACGAGCAGTACTTC

V: TRBV24-1
J: TRBJ1-2
size: few
D: TRBD1
CDR3: CATRGQANYGYTF
DNA: TGTGCCACCAGAGGACAGGCTAACTATGGCTACACCTTC

V: TRBV10-3
J: TRBJ2-3
size: many
D: NA
CDR3: CAISESGFTDTQYF
DNA: TGTGCCATCAGTGAGAGTGGGTTCACAGATACGCAGTATTTT

V: TRBV29-1
J: TRBJ1-4
size: NA
D: NA
CDR3: CSVGTGNEKLFF
DNA: TGCAGCGTGGGGACGGGGAATGAAAAACTGTTTTTT

V: TRBV7-2
J: TRBJ1-5
size: NA
D: TRBD1
CDR3: CASSSQGAGVGQPQHF
DNA: TGTGCCAGCAGCTCACAGGGGGCAGGAGTCGGCCAGCCCCAGCATTTT

V: TRBV20-1
J: TRBJ1-2
size: NA
D: TRBD1
CDR3: CSVRGQGYGYTF
DNA: TGCAGTGTTCGGGGACAGGGCTATGGCTACACCTTC

V: TRBV29-1
J: TRBJ2-2
size: NA
D: NA
CDR3: CSVESLGGPNTGELFF
DNA: TGCAGCGTTGAGAGCTTGGGCGGCCCGAACACCGGGGAGCTGTTTTTT

V: TRBV11-3
J: TRBJ1-4
size: few
D: NA
CDR3: CASSLDGRPSPPNEKLFF
DNA: TGTGCCAGCAGCCTGGATGGGAGGCCGTCTCCGCCGAATGAAAAACTGTTTTTT

V: TRBV9
J: TRBJ1-1
size: NA
D: NA
CDR3: CASSAVIRGTEAFF
DNA: TGTGCCAGCAGCGCTGTAATAAGGGGAACTGAAGCTTTCTTT

V: TRBV7-6
J: TRBJ2-2
size: NA
D: NA
CDR3: CASSRSSTGELFF
DNA: TGTGCCAGCAGCCGGTCTTCCACCGGGGAGCTGTTTTTT

V: TRBV5-1
J: TRBJ1-4
size: many
D: TRBD1
CDR3: CASSGQGQGTNEKLFF
DNA: TGCGCCAGCAGCGGACAGGGACAGGGGACTAATGAAAAACTGTTTTTT

V: TRBV10-3
J: TRBJ1-2
size: NA
D: NA
CDR3: CAISESAGSYTF
DNA: TGTGCCATCAGTGAGTCTGCAGGGAGCTACACCTTC

V: TRBV7-3
J: TRBJ2-5
size: NA
D: NA
CDR3: CASSPGTGETQYF
DNA: TGTGCCAGCAGCCCCGGGACCGGGGAGACCCAGTACTTC

V: TRBV20-1
J: TRBJ1-1
size: NA
D: NA
CDR3: CSARLLGEAFF
DNA: TGCAGTGCTAGGTTACTAGGTGAAGCTTTCTTT

V: TRBV7-2
J: TRBJ2-1
size: NA
D: NA
CDR3: CASSTDWYNEQFF
DNA: TGTGCCAGCAGCACCGACTGGTACAATGAGCAGTTCTTC